The 25 T cell receptor beta chains below come from one sample, sequenced in a study of blood T cells in healthy people across ages. A second PCR of roughly 6 to 12 cycles used a sample-barcoded 5' primer and a J-beta primer mix. MiXCR, run by TCRdb on the 5' RACE reads, gives a single entry per CDR3 protein. The top ten hold roughly a fifth of the sample, which has hundreds of thousands of distinct CDR3 sequences, roughly 44% seen once. Sequenced sample: blood. These receptors came from a man aged 60-69 years in good health.

The J gene is TRBJ1-4, the V gene TRBV4-3; a possible D gene is TRBD1 (5 bases). The ends were cut back, 1 base at V and 0 bases at J, with 9 bases in the middle. The CDR3 extends over 16 amino acids. Germline V gene lookup returns CDR1 LGHNA and CDR2 YSLEER. The CDR3 sequence is CASSQGDGATNEKLFF. In nucleotides, the CDR3 is TGCGCCAGCAGCCAAGGGGACGGAGCAACTAATGAAAAACTGTTTTTT.

This clonotype was seen a single time. The chain combines TRBV10-3 with TRBJ2-5, with D unresolved. The last part of the DNA fits TRBJ2-7 better; the J call may be wrong. Germline V gene sequence: CDR1 ENHRY, CDR2 SYGVKD. The CDR3 totals 13 residues. The chain's CDR3 is CAISESLRGEQYF. DNA of the CDR3: TGTGCCATCAGTGAGTCTCTTCGCGGCGAGCAGTACTTC.

V is TRBV29-1 and J is TRBJ2-1; D might be TRBD1 (5 bases). V was pared by 4 bases and J by 8 bases, with 12 bases between. CDR1 and CDR2 (germline): SQVTM, ANQGSEA. The CDR3 covers 12 residues. CDR3 nucleotide sequence: TGCAGCGTTGTCCAGGGCCCGCATGAGCAGTTCTTC. Its translation is CSVVQGPHEQFF.

J is TRBJ2-3 and V is TRBV7-9; 7 nucleotides line up with TRBD2. After removal of 6 bases from V and 1 base from J, the junction contained 4 bases not matched to a gene. The V gene's germline CDR1 is SEHNR and CDR2 FQNEAQ (reference sequence). CDR3 length equals 14 residues. The CDR3 DNA sequence: TGTGCCAGCAGGCCGGGACTACGCACAGATACGCAGTATTTT. Protein product: CASRPGLRTDTQYF.

This clonotype was observed many times. The chain employs TRBV4-3 and TRBJ1-6; unclear D gene. Germline CDR1 reads LGHNA; CDR2 reads YSLEER. Trimming shortened V by 0 bases and J by 7 bases, and 7 bases separated the two germline ends. This CDR3 is 14 amino acids long. CDR3 sequence: CASSQDVGNSPLHF. DNA of the CDR3: TGCGCCAGCAGCCAAGACGTGGGGAATTCACCCCTCCACTTT.

This clonotype showed up just a few times. V gene TRBV18 combines with J gene TRBJ1-1; D is ambiguous. Trimming stripped 1 base from V and 0 bases from J, with 3 bases between. CDR3 length equals 13 residues. The germline gives CDR1 KGHSH, CDR2 LQKENI. CDR3 nucleotides: TGTGCCAGCTCACCACTGCTGAACACTGAAGCTTTCTTT. Amino acid sequence: CASSPLLNTEAFF.

The genes are TRBV6-1 and TRBJ1-5, with D tentatively TRBD1 (5 bases). Germline CDR1 and CDR2: MNHNS and SASEGT. V was shortened by 1 base and J by 4 bases, with 8 bases between the two germline ends. CDR3 length: 14 residues. The CDR3 sequence: CASSEGEGNQPQHF. In DNA, the CDR3 is TGTGCCAGCAGTGAAGGGGAGGGGAATCAGCCCCAGCATTTT.

There are a few counts of this clonotype. The chain has TRBV25-1 and TRBJ2-7; D is perhaps TRBD1 (6 bases). Germline assignment: CDR1 MGHDK and CDR2 SYGVNS. The CDR3 has 15 amino acids. Trimming cost V 4 bases and J 2 bases, with 15 bases left between them. Here the CDR3 reads CASSAQGKRAYEQYF. DNA of the CDR3: TGTGCCAGCAGTGCTCAGGGGAAGCGAGCCTACGAGCAGTACTTC.

The genes are TRBV9 and TRBJ2-3; the D gene is possibly TRBD2 (6 bases). This CDR3 comprises 14 residues. V lost 4 bases, J lost 3 bases, and 12 bases lay in between. Germline V lookup: CDR1 SGDLS, CDR2 YYNGEE. This CDR3 is CASSSEGMTDTQYF. CDR3 nucleotides: TGTGCCAGCAGCTCGGAGGGGATGACAGATACGCAGTATTTT.

V and J are TRBV11-2 and TRBJ2-4; 9 bases match TRBD1. The DNA matches TRBJ2-7 better at its end, which makes the J call doubtful. CDR3 length: 15 amino acids. Germline CDR1 reads SGHAT; CDR2 reads FQNNGV. CDR3 DNA: TGTGCCAGCAGCTTAGGACGACAGGGGGGCCACGAGCAGTACTTC. This translates into CASSLGRQGGHEQYF.

The CDR3 here is CASRGAGDYNEQFF. The CDR3 bases are TGTGCCAGCAGGGGAGCAGGGGACTACAATGAGCAGTTCTTC. The V and J genes are TRBV2 and TRBJ2-1, with a possible D match to TRBD1 (6 bases). With 6 bases removed from V and 3 bases from J, the gap between germline ends came to 12 bases. The CDR3 covers 14 residues. The germline gives CDR1 SNHLY, CDR2 FYNNEI.

This clonotype occurred a few times. The chain links TRBV20-1 to TRBJ2-4; 9 bases align to TRBD2. Per the germline V gene, CDR1 is DFQATT and CDR2 is SNEGSKA (reference sequence). This CDR3 comprises 16 residues. V lost 0 bases, J lost 6 bases, and 9 bases stayed unmatched. CDR3 bases: TGCAGTGCTAGAGATACGGCGGGGGGGCCACGAAACATTCAGTACTTC. Translated: CSARDTAGGPRNIQYF.

The rearrangement links TRBV5-6 to TRBJ1-6, with D perhaps TRBD1 (5 bases). Trimming left V 5 bases short and J 6 bases short, with 15 bases between. Germline V lookup: CDR1 SGHDT, CDR2 YYEEEE. The CDR3 length is 15 residues. For the CDR3, the DNA is TGTGCCAGCAGAATCACCGGGGCGTTTAATTCACCCCTCCACTTT. Protein product: CASRITGAFNSPLHF.

The chain recombines TRBV9 with TRBJ2-3; 9 bases align to TRBD2. Germline CDR1 reads SGDLS; CDR2 reads YYNGEE. This CDR3 has 15 residues. The J segment lost 2 bases and the V segment lost 4 bases, leaving 5 bases of the junction unmatched. The CDR3 is CASSLGTSTTDTQYF. The CDR3 coding sequence is TGTGCCAGCAGCCTAGGGACTAGCACCACAGATACGCAGTATTTT.

This chain joins TRBV20-1 and TRBJ1-6; D is possibly TRBD1 (5 bases). Germline V gives CDR1 DFQATT, CDR2 SNEGSKA (reference sequence). The V end was cut by 4 bases, the J end by 0 bases, with 10 bases between. This CDR3 contains 15 residues. The CDR3 region has the DNA TGCAGTGCTACTAGACAGAGCTCCTATAATTCACCCCTCCACTTT. It translates to CSATRQSSYNSPLHF.

The chain uses TRBV4-3 and TRBJ2-7; D possibly uses TRBD1 or TRBD2 (5 bases each). Trimming removed 0 bases from V and 3 bases from J, with 9 bases in between. Germline CDR1 and CDR2: LGHNA and YSLEER. The CDR3 has 14 amino acids. CDR3 amino acids: CASSQDRGIYEQYF. As DNA, the CDR3 is TGCGCCAGCAGCCAAGACCGGGGCATCTACGAGCAGTACTTC.

This clonotype was detected a few times. The chain has TRBV9 and TRBJ2-4, with 11 bases identical to TRBD1. The DNA end is more similar to TRBJ2-5, so the J call may be wrong. This CDR3 has 15 residues. Germline assignment: CDR1 SGDLS and CDR2 YYNGEE. The CDR3 here is CASSVRTGGDETQYF. Here the CDR3 DNA reads TGTGCCAGCAGCGTCCGGACAGGGGGCGACGAGACCCAGTACTTC.

In this sample, this clonotype turned up many times. The J gene is TRBJ2-1, the V gene TRBV5-6; D possibly corresponds to TRBD1 (6 bases). Trimming removed 4 bases from V and 6 bases from J, with 17 bases in between. Germline values: CDR1 SGHDT, CDR2 YYEEEE. The CDR3 totals 15 residues. In DNA form, the CDR3 reads TGTGCCAGCAGCCCCAATTGGACAGTATTCAATGAGCAGTTCTTC. Translation: CASSPNWTVFNEQFF.

The chain links TRBV5-6 to TRBJ2-2; TRBD1 matches at 10 bases. CDR3 length equals 16 residues. V was clipped by 6 bases and J by 5 bases; unmatched bases: 10. Per the germline V gene, CDR1 is SGHDT and CDR2 is YYEEEE. CDR3 in DNA: TGTGCCAGCACCCAGAGAGGGACAGGGGTGACCGGGGAGCTGTTTTTT. This sequence encodes CASTQRGTGVTGELFF.

Comment on this clonotype: The germline gene is not matched at one end of the junction; a read error may be the cause. This rearrangement joins TRBV3-1 to TRBJ2-1; 8 nucleotides line up with TRBD2. Germline CDR1 LGHDT, CDR2 YNNKEL (reference sequence). The CDR3 extends over 17 amino acids. CDR3 residues: CAGSQEPGGGSYNEQFF. The CDR3 DNA is TGTGCCGGCAGCCAAGAACCGGGGGGGGGCTCCTACAATGAGCAGTTCTTC.

The J gene is TRBJ2-1, the V gene TRBV9, with 9 bases that match TRBD2. J lost 7 bases, V lost 0 bases, and 5 bases had no gene match. This CDR3 comprises 15 residues. Germline lookup yields CDR1 SGDLS and CDR2 YYNGEE. The CDR3 loop is CASSVEGLALNEQFF. The CDR3, as DNA: TGTGCCAGCAGCGTAGAGGGACTAGCTCTGAATGAGCAGTTCTTC.

The chain combines TRBV5-1 with TRBJ2-4, with 9 bases that match TRBD2. Germline V CDR1 and CDR2: SGHRS, YFSETQ. The CDR3 extends over 18 amino acids. V trimming: 4 bases; J trimming: 6 bases; junction bases outside the gene matches: 17. CDR3 DNA sequence: TGCGCCAGCAGCCTGGGACGTATTAGCGGGGGCGGTGGAAACATTCAGTACTTC. Its protein is CASSLGRISGGGGNIQYF.

This clonotype was found many times. The V gene is TRBV20-1, the J gene TRBJ1-1; maybe TRBD1 (5 bases). Germline-derived CDR1 and CDR2 are DFQATT and SNEGSKA (reference sequence). Trimming pared 0 bases from V and 7 bases from J, leaving 9 bases between. This CDR3 is 12 amino acids long. CDR3 region: CSARDQTVEAFF. Here the CDR3 DNA reads TGCAGTGCTAGAGATCAGACAGTTGAAGCTTTCTTT.

As for this clonotype: One junction end does not reproduce the germline sequence, and a read error may be involved. The rearrangement uses TRBV11-2 and TRBJ2-4, with TRBD2 matching 7 bases. CDR1 is SGHAT and CDR2 is FQNNGV in the germline V gene. The CDR3 has 19 amino acids. The CDR3 DNA is TGTGCCGGCAGCTTAGATTGGGCGGGGGAGGTTAGGGCCAAAAACATTCAGTACTTC. It yields the protein CAGSLDWAGEVRAKNIQYF.

Only a few counts were recorded for this clonotype. The V call is TRBV6-1, the J call TRBJ2-7; 7 positions match TRBD2. The CDR3 runs 15 residues. CDR1 and CDR2 from the germline V gene are MNHNS and SASEGT. Trimming at V came to 4 bases and at J to 7 bases, leaving 13 bases not matched to a gene. CDR3 coding DNA: TGTGCCAGCAGTGCCCCCTCCGCGGGGGTAAAAGAGCAGTACTTC. Encoded protein: CASSAPSAGVKEQYF.